This T cell receptor (beta chain) was documented in a study of T cell responses to AZD1222 COVID-19 vaccine. Assay: immunoSEQ multiplex PCR; the TCRdb copy retains only in-frame clones and omits some. The sample records approximately 110,000 clones, 92% being singletons. As for this clone: What it recognizes is unknown. One end of the junction fails to match germline, which may point to a read error.

Study results and caveats: Increased Spike-specific TCR breadth and depth were observed after two AZD1222 doses. The donor cohort was predominantly white British with a female majority, and clonal diversity may have been underestimated. Of spike-specific TCRs, nearly half reportedly target regions left unmutated in variants.

The receptor was derived from an adult who received the AZD1222 COVID-19 vaccine. Specimen: peripheral blood, collected 28 days after the second AZD1222 dose.

In DNA, the CDR3 is TGTGCCGTACCCTCGGGCAGTTTCGTCAACTTC. This gives the protein CAVPSGSFVNF. J is TRBJ2-7 and V is TRBV5-4; no reliable D call. This CDR3 is built from 11 residues. Germline assignment: CDR1 SGHNT and CDR2 YYREEE (reference sequence).